This passage covers 29 T cell receptor beta chains from one sample sequenced in a study of cytomegalovirus exposure and HLA in healthy donors. The repertoire was sequenced with immunoSEQ multiplex PCR; TCRdb's copy has only in-frame clones and lacks some. The repertoire holds roughly 130,000 clones, with under 90% as singletons. The sample was PBMCs. These receptors came from a man aged 30-40 years in good health and CMV-seronegative.

This clone was detected only once. The chain links TRBV6-6 to TRBJ1-1; D is ambiguous. Germline V gene lookup returns CDR1 MNHNY and CDR2 SVGAGI (reference sequence). Trimming removed 2 bases from V and 8 bases from J, with 12 bases in between. This CDR3 region has 13 residues. CDR3 loop: CASSYGRVGEAFF. CDR3 DNA sequence: TGTGCCAGCAGTTACGGGCGCGTTGGGGAAGCTTTCTTT.

The gene calls are TRBV6-1 and TRBJ2-4, with a weak D call TRBD1 (6 bases). With 3 bases removed from V and 8 bases from J, the gap between germline ends came to 14 bases. CDR1 MNHNS and CDR2 SASEGT come from the germline V gene. This CDR3 is built from 14 residues. DNA for the CDR3: TGTGCCAGCAGTGAGTCGACAGGCCGGGACATTCAGTACTTC. Its translation is CASSESTGRDIQYF.

The V call is TRBV11-1, the J call TRBJ1-1, with D perhaps TRBD1 (5 bases). Trimming removed 6 bases from V and 5 bases from J, with 19 bases in between. The CDR3 covers 15 residues. CDR1 and CDR2 (germline): SGHAT, FQDESV (reference sequence). CDR3 DNA: TGTGCCAGCAGGCCCGAAGGCAGGGTAGGGACTGAAGCTTTCTTT. It specifies CASRPEGRVGTEAFF.

This chain uses TRBV4-3 with TRBJ1-2; D unresolved. V was cut by 0 bases and J by 7 bases, with 9 bases left in between. There are 13 residues in the CDR3. Per germline, CDR1 LGHNA and CDR2 YSLEER. Here the CDR3 reads CASSQDMGGGYTF. As DNA, the CDR3 is TGCGCCAGCAGCCAAGATATGGGAGGTGGCTACACCTTC.

V gene TRBV5-4 combines with J gene TRBJ2-5; D is possibly TRBD2 (7 bases). Between the trimmed V and J ends, which lost 5 bases and 5 bases, there was a span of 16 bases. The CDR3 runs 14 residues. Germline V gene data show CDR1 as SGHNT and CDR2 as YYREEE (reference sequence). The CDR3 DNA reads as TGTGCCAGCAGGACACTTGCGGGGGCGGAGACCCAGTACTTC. This translates into CASRTLAGAETQYF.

The rearrangement links TRBV2 to TRBJ2-3, with D possibly TRBD2 on 6 matching bases. CDR3 size: 15 residues. Germline lookup yields CDR1 SNHLY and CDR2 FYNNEI. V lost 4 bases, J lost 2 bases, and 13 bases lay in between. CDR3 nucleotide sequence: TGTGCCAGCAGTGCTGCGGGGATAGACACAGATACGCAGTATTTT. Translating it yields CASSAAGIDTDTQYF.

This chain joins TRBV11-2 and TRBJ2-7; the match to TRBD2 covers 13 bases. The V gene end was trimmed by 6 bases and the J gene end by 9 bases; junction bases not matched to a gene: 14. Germline assignment: CDR1 SGHAT and CDR2 FQNNGV. This CDR3 has 16 residues. CDR3 nucleotides: TGTGCCAGCAGGGGGACTAGCGGGGTCGACCTACGCGTGCAGTACTTC. Translation: CASRGTSGVDLRVQYF. Filled out from reference TRBV11-2 and TRBJ2-7, the complete variable domain reads EAGVAQSPRYKIIEKRQSVAFWCNPISGHATLYWYQQILGQGPKLLIQFQNNGVVDDSQLPKDRFSAERLKGVDSTLKIQPAKLEDSAVYLCASRGTSGVDLRVQYFGPGTRLTVT.

The V and J genes are TRBV7-9 and TRBJ2-1; TRBD2 is a possible D gene (7 bases). The V and J ends lost 7 bases and 8 bases respectively, with 21 bases between them. CDR1 and CDR2 from the germline V gene are SEHNR and FQNEAQ (reference sequence). The CDR3 consists of 15 residues. The CDR3 region has the DNA TGTGCCAGCACCAACGGGGGGCAGGGGCTGCATGAGCAGTTCTTC. Translation gives CASTNGGQGLHEQFF.

This chain connects TRBV4-1 to TRBJ2-4; 10 nucleotides agree with TRBD2. CDR1 is MGHRA, CDR2 YSYEKL, per germline. Germline trimming cut 1 base from V and 3 bases from J; bases unmatched to any gene: 6. There are 17 residues in the CDR3. The DNA for the CDR3 is TGCGCCAGCAGCCAAGTTGTCGAGCGGGGGGGCAAAAACATTCAGTACTTC. Protein: CASSQVVERGGKNIQYF.

V is TRBV4-3 and J is TRBJ2-1, with D maybe TRBD2 (5 bases). V was trimmed by 0 bases and J by 7 bases, leaving 13 bases between them. Looked up from germline, CDR1 is LGHNA and CDR2 is YSLEER. The CDR3 runs to 15 residues. CDR3 nucleotide sequence: TGCGCCAGCAGCCAAGACCGAACCGGGGTGAATGAGCAGTTCTTC. Protein product: CASSQDRTGVNEQFF.

The CDR3: CASSYSNRGKSIQYF. For the CDR3, the DNA is TGTGCCAGCAGTTACTCAAACAGGGGGAAATCTATTCAGTACTTC. V and J are TRBV6-5 and TRBJ2-4, with TRBD1 identical over 8 bases. Germline CDR1 is MNHEY and CDR2 is SVGAGI. This CDR3 is 15 amino acids long. J gave up 10 bases and V 0 bases, and 8 bases lay outside the gene matches.

This clone showed up just once. The CDR3 is CASSGFGTGDNGYTF. CDR3 in DNA: TGTGCCAGCAGTGGGTTTGGGACAGGGGATAATGGCTACACCTTC. This chain uses TRBV2 with TRBJ1-2; 10 bases match TRBD1. J was trimmed by 6 bases and V by 4 bases; bases with no gene match: 8. The CDR3 extends over 15 amino acids. In germline, CDR1 is SNHLY, CDR2 FYNNEI.

This clone appeared once. V usage is TRBV19 and J usage is TRBJ1-2, with 9 positions matching TRBD1. Per the germline V gene, CDR1 is LNHDA and CDR2 is SQIVND (reference sequence). CDR3 length equals 16 residues. J lost 5 bases, V lost 4 bases, and 11 bases had no gene match. CDR3 loop: CASSKRDRDPAYGYTF. The CDR3 DNA follows: TGTGCCAGTAGTAAAAGGGACAGGGACCCAGCTTATGGCTACACCTTC.

The rearrangement links TRBV5-1 to TRBJ2-2; D is possibly TRBD2 (5 bases). The CDR3 loop spans 15 amino acids. Germline-derived CDR1 and CDR2 are SGHRS and YFSETQ. Between the trimmed V and J ends, which lost 7 bases and 4 bases, there was a span of 17 bases. In DNA form, the CDR3 reads TGCGCCAGCTACACCGGGGTAGCGACCACCGGGGAGCTGTTTTTT. As protein: CASYTGVATTGELFF.

The chain uses TRBV18 and TRBJ2-7; TRBD1 matches 7 bases. CDR3 length: 15 amino acids. Germline CDR1 KGHSH, CDR2 LQKENI. The junction had 6 bases not matched to a gene; V was cut back by 2 bases and J by 2 bases. CDR3 nucleotides: TGTGCCAGCTCACCAGCGGCACAGGGGACCTACGAGCAGTACTTC. Amino acid sequence: CASSPAAQGTYEQYF.

The chain carries TRBV9 and TRBJ1-1; D unclear. The CDR3 runs 12 residues. The germline CDR1 and CDR2 sequences are SGDLS and YYNGEE. Trimming left V 3 bases short and J 2 bases short, with 5 bases between. The CDR3 here is CASSGANTEAFF. For the CDR3, the DNA is TGTGCCAGCAGCGGCGCTAACACTGAAGCTTTCTTT.

The V and J genes are TRBV20-1 and TRBJ2-1, with D hard to call. Trimming removed 5 bases from V and 7 bases from J, with 9 bases in between. The CDR3 is 11 amino acids. The germline CDR1 and CDR2 sequences are DFQATT and SNEGSKA (reference sequence). In DNA, the CDR3 is TGCAGTGCTTACTCGAGGAATGAGCAGTTCTTC. It specifies CSAYSRNEQFF.

The J gene is TRBJ1-5, the V gene TRBV6-1; tentatively, D is TRBD1 (6 bases). CDR1 MNHNS and CDR2 SASEGT come from the germline V gene. This CDR3 is 15 amino acids long. The germline V and J ends were trimmed by 6 bases and 2 bases, with 14 bases remaining between them. The CDR3: CASRTDRLGNQPQHF. The CDR3 nucleotides read TGTGCCAGCAGGACAGACAGGTTGGGCAATCAGCCCCAGCATTTT.

The gene calls are TRBV15 and TRBJ1-4; D gene ambiguous. The CDR3 is made up of 14 amino acids. Germline lookup yields CDR1 LNHNV and CDR2 YYDKDF (reference sequence). Trimming removed 0 bases from V and 5 bases from J, with 7 bases in between. The CDR3 protein is CATSRDLSNEKLFF. Here the CDR3 DNA reads TGTGCCACCAGCAGAGATCTTTCGAATGAAAAACTGTTTTTT.

V usage is TRBV6-1 and J usage is TRBJ2-1; TRBD1 might be the D (6 bases). This CDR3 is 15 amino acids long. The V gene lost 6 bases and the J gene lost 2 bases, with 14 bases spanning the gap. Germline CDR1 and CDR2: MNHNS and SASEGT. CDR3 sequence (DNA): TGTGCCAGCAGCCAGGACCAGGGGACCTACAATGAGCAGTTCTTC. It codes for CASSQDQGTYNEQFF.

This clone was seen only a few times. The rearrangement uses TRBV19 and TRBJ1-5, with TRBD1 matching 7 bases. This CDR3 has 15 amino acids. Germline-derived CDR1 and CDR2 are LNHDA and SQIVND (reference sequence). Germline trimming cut 3 bases from V and 3 bases from J; bases unmatched to any gene: 5. The CDR3 is CASSIVGQNNQPQHF. The CDR3 DNA is TGTGCCAGTAGTATCGTGGGACAGAACAATCAGCCCCAGCATTTT.

This clone was observed a single time. The chain has TRBV4-3 and TRBJ1-6, with TRBD1 as a possible D gene (5 bases). Germline V gene sequence: CDR1 LGHNA, CDR2 YSLEER. The CDR3 spans 16 residues. The germline V and J ends were trimmed by 3 bases and 0 bases, with 9 bases remaining between them. CDR3 amino acids: CASSQAGHSYNSPLHF. The CDR3 DNA reads TGCGCCAGCAGCCAGGCCGGACACTCCTATAATTCACCCCTCCACTTT.

This chain uses TRBV28 with TRBJ1-1; a weak D match, TRBD1 (6 bases). V lost 6 bases and J lost 0, with 11 bases in between. The CDR3 loop spans 14 amino acids. CDR1 and CDR2 from the germline V gene are MDHEN and SYDVKM. CDR3 in DNA: TGTGCCAGCAGAACCGGGACAATGAACACTGAAGCTTTCTTT. This encodes CASRTGTMNTEAFF.

V gene TRBV30 combines with J gene TRBJ2-1; 13 bases fit TRBD2. Germline loops: CDR1 GTSNPN, CDR2 SVGIG (reference sequence). The CDR3 consists of 15 residues. Trimming cost V 3 bases and J 4 bases; bases outside gene matches: 3. The CDR3 DNA sequence: TGTGCCTGGAGGATGACTAGCGGGGGGTACAATGAGCAGTTCTTC. The encoded protein is CAWRMTSGGYNEQFF.

This clone was observed a single time. The chain is built from TRBV6-5 and TRBJ1-3, with 8 bases aligning to TRBD1. This CDR3 contains 14 residues. Germline loops: CDR1 MNHEY, CDR2 SVGAGI. V shed 5 bases and J 4 bases; nucleotides not matched to a gene: 4. CDR3 residues: CASSDDRGGNTIYF. CDR3 DNA sequence: TGTGCCAGCAGTGACGACAGGGGAGGAAACACCATATATTTT.

This chain joins TRBV2 and TRBJ2-1, with D possibly being TRBD2 (5 bases). Germline-derived CDR1 and CDR2 are SNHLY and FYNNEI. The CDR3 totals 11 residues. The V end lost 6 bases, the J end lost 6 bases, and 6 bases lay between the germline ends. The CDR3 DNA reads TGTGCCAGCAGAGCGGTCAATGAGCAGTTCTTC. Residues: CASRAVNEQFF.

V and J are TRBV18 and TRBJ2-5; TRBD1 is a possible D gene (7 bases). The length of the CDR3 is 17 residues. V dropped 0 bases and J dropped 4 bases, with 18 bases sitting between them. The germline gives CDR1 KGHSH, CDR2 LQKENI. CDR3 nucleotides: TGTGCCAGCTCACCACCTTTAGCCCAGGGGGGTTCAGAGACCCAGTACTTC. Its protein is CASSPPLAQGGSETQYF.

This clone was seen only once. The chain uses TRBV6-5 and TRBJ1-1, with 9 positions matching TRBD1. Germline CDR1 reads MNHEY; CDR2 reads SVGAGI. V gave up 10 bases and J gave up 7 bases; unmatched junction bases: 7. This CDR3 has 12 amino acids. The CDR3 loop is CAIRDRDGEAFF. CDR3 sequence (DNA): TGTGCCATTCGGGACAGGGACGGTGAAGCTTTCTTT.

This clone was seen just once. The rearrangement links TRBV11-2 to TRBJ2-7; possibly TRBD2 for D (6 bases). Trimming pared 4 bases from V and 7 bases from J, leaving 20 bases between. The germline gives CDR1 SGHAT, CDR2 FQNNGV. CDR3 length: 15 amino acids. CDR3 amino acids: CASSSHRDSLYEQYF. The CDR3, as DNA: TGTGCCAGCAGCTCACACCGGGACTCGCTGTATGAGCAGTACTTC.